This passage covers 17 T cell receptor beta chains from one sample sequenced in a study of cytotoxic CD8 clonotypes in ibrutinib-treated CLL (dated by TCRdb to about 2021). Library creation used the immunoSEQ multiplex PCR assay. Here the immuneACCESS table is served through TCRdb, limited to in-frame sequences with V and J called. Missing clones are a known gap in these copies; in checked studies unresolved V genes cover under half, and the rest lacks a known reason. The sample contains fewer than 400,000 clones, roughly 67% of them found a single time. The ten largest clones represent around 6.5% of the sample. The sample in question was PBMCs, obtained after 36 months of ibrutinib treatment. These receptors all stem from a human donor with chronic lymphocytic leukemia.

The chain is built from TRBV7-3 and TRBJ2-1; D is ambiguous. V lost 1 base to trimming and J lost 0 bases, with 7 bases between them. In germline, CDR1 is SGHTA, CDR2 FQGTGA. The CDR3 totals 15 residues. The CDR3 is CASSLRVDSYNEQFF. The CDR3 nucleotides read TGTGCCAGCAGCTTAAGGGTGGACTCCTACAATGAGCAGTTCTTC.

This rearrangement joins TRBV18 to TRBJ2-2, with unresolved D. This CDR3 region has 14 residues. Deletions cut 0 bases from V and 4 bases from J, with 6 bases between. CDR1 is KGHSH and CDR2 is LQKENI in the germline V gene. This chain's CDR3 is CASSPPGATGELFF. As DNA, the CDR3 is TGTGCCAGCTCACCACCAGGAGCCACCGGGGAGCTGTTTTTT.

The V and J genes are TRBV7-9 and TRBJ2-3, with D unclear. V was trimmed by 3 bases and J by 4 bases, leaving 14 bases between them. The CDR3 totals 15 residues. Germline V gene data show CDR1 as SEHNR and CDR2 as FQNEAQ (reference sequence). In DNA form, the CDR3 reads TGTGCCAGCAGCTTTTCGCTAGTTTGGCCAGATACGCAGTATTTT. This encodes CASSFSLVWPDTQYF.

In this sample, this clone turned up a few times. V gene TRBV9 combines with J gene TRBJ2-7, with D unclear. Germline V gene data show CDR1 as SGDLS and CDR2 as YYNGEE. The CDR3 has 14 amino acids. Trimming left V 1 base short and J 2 bases short, with 10 bases between. CDR3 sequence reads: CASSVSPLTYEQYF. The CDR3 DNA is TGTGCCAGCAGCGTAAGCCCCCTAACCTACGAGCAGTACTTC.

The chain combines TRBV19 with TRBJ1-5, with TRBD1 as a possible D gene (6 bases). CDR3 length: 19 residues. The V end lost 3 bases, the J end lost 0 bases, and 21 bases lay between the germline ends. The germline gives CDR1 LNHDA, CDR2 SQIVND (reference sequence). CDR3 amino acids: CASSIVLAQGYYSNQPQHF. CDR3 in DNA: TGTGCCAGTAGTATTGTTCTCGCCCAGGGGTATTATAGCAATCAGCCCCAGCATTTT.

V and J are TRBV14 and TRBJ2-3; possibly TRBD1 for D (6 bases). Germline CDR1 SGHDN, CDR2 FVKESK. CDR3 size: 14 residues. Trimming took off 2 bases at V and 2 bases at J, with 8 bases between the two ends. CDR3 DNA: TGTGCCAGCAGCCAAAGACAGGACACAGATACGCAGTATTTT. Its protein is CASSQRQDTDTQYF.

V and J are TRBV6-5 and TRBJ1-2; the D gene is possibly TRBD1 (5 bases). The CDR3 spans 14 residues. Deletions cut 5 bases from V and 4 bases from J, with 14 bases between. Germline CDR1 MNHEY, CDR2 SVGAGI. The CDR3 reads CASSQKGSAYGYTF. CDR3 DNA: TGTGCCAGCAGTCAAAAGGGGAGCGCCTATGGCTACACCTTC.

The rearrangement uses TRBV5-1 and TRBJ1-3; TRBD1 matches at 8 bases. The V and J ends lost 1 base and 3 bases, in that order; junction bases with no gene match: 3. This CDR3 is 15 amino acids long. Germline loops: CDR1 SGHRS, CDR2 YFSETQ. CDR3 sequence: CASSLTGGFGNTIYF. The CDR3 nucleotides are TGCGCCAGCAGCTTGACAGGGGGATTTGGAAACACCATATATTTT.

CDR3 sequence (DNA): TGCGCCAGCAGCTTGGGGCAGGGGGCGATCTACGAGCAGTACTTC. This sequence encodes CASSLGQGAIYEQYF. The chain couples TRBV5-1 to TRBJ2-7, with 8 bases lining up with TRBD1. This CDR3 has 15 residues. CDR1 is SGHRS, CDR2 YFSETQ, per germline. V dropped 0 bases and J dropped 3; count of bases not matched to a gene: 5.

This chain joins TRBV4-2 and TRBJ1-2, with D uncertain. Germline V CDR1 and CDR2: LGHNA, YNFKEQ. This CDR3 spans 16 amino acids. Deletions cut 0 bases from V and 1 base from J, with 12 bases between. The CDR3 spells CASSQELRLLNYGYTF. CDR3 bases: TGTGCCAGCAGCCAAGAGTTGCGGCTTCTTAACTATGGCTACACCTTC.

The J gene is TRBJ2-7, the V gene TRBV28; D is undetermined. Germline V gene sequence: CDR1 MDHEN, CDR2 SYDVKM. This CDR3 is built from 13 residues. Trimming pared 7 bases from V and 7 bases from J, leaving 17 bases between. CDR3 region: CASMGILSGEQYF. The CDR3 region has the DNA TGTGCCAGCATGGGGATCCTTAGTGGGGAGCAGTACTTC.

This clone was observed a handful of times. V gene TRBV27 combines with J gene TRBJ2-7; D may be TRBD1 (6 bases). V dropped 4 bases and J dropped 4 bases, with 17 bases sitting between them. Germline values: CDR1 MNHEY, CDR2 SMNVEV (reference sequence). The CDR3 covers 15 residues. The DNA of the CDR3 is TGTGCCAGCAGTTACTTTGGGACAACTGCTTACGAGCAGTACTTC. Its protein is CASSYFGTTAYEQYF.

The chain combines TRBV13 with TRBJ1-3; unclear D gene. V dropped 2 bases and J dropped 0 bases, with 8 bases sitting between them. CDR1 PRHDT and CDR2 FYEKMQ come from the germline V gene (reference sequence). This CDR3 is 15 amino acids long. The CDR3 DNA follows: TGTGCCAGCAGCTTAAGAGGGAGCTCTGGAAACACCATATATTTT. Amino acids: CASSLRGSSGNTIYF.

The chain combines TRBV4-1 with TRBJ1-5; possible D gene TRBD1, 5 bases. The CDR3 is 16 residues long. With 1 base removed from V and 0 bases from J, the gap between germline ends came to 10 bases. The germline CDR1 and CDR2 sequences are MGHRA and YSYEKL. CDR3 sequence reads: CASSQVQQGSNQPQHF. Here the CDR3 DNA reads TGCGCCAGCAGCCAAGTTCAGCAGGGTAGCAATCAGCCCCAGCATTTT.

This clone was counted only a few times. The V gene is TRBV9, the J gene TRBJ1-4; D call uncertain. CDR1 is SGDLS and CDR2 is YYNGEE in the germline V gene. V lost 4 bases, J lost 6 bases, and 22 bases lay in between. The CDR3 spans 17 residues. The CDR3 region is CASSPDRRLGGDEKLFF. The CDR3 coding sequence is TGTGCCAGCAGCCCTGATCGCCGGTTGGGTGGTGATGAAAAACTGTTTTTT.

This clone was observed a single time. The chain combines TRBV7-6 with TRBJ2-3, with unresolved D. The germline V and J ends were trimmed by 5 bases and 1 base, with 13 bases remaining between them. Looked up from germline, CDR1 is SGHVS and CDR2 is FNYEAQ. This CDR3 contains 15 residues. CDR3 region: CASSLIVGGTDTQYF. Here the CDR3 DNA reads TGTGCCAGCAGCCTAATAGTGGGCGGCACAGATACGCAGTATTTT.

The chain links TRBV2 to TRBJ2-7; 11 bases align to TRBD2. J lost 5 bases, V lost 8 bases, and 8 bases had no gene match. Germline CDR1 and CDR2: SNHLY and FYNNEI. The CDR3 consists of 14 residues. The CDR3 is CASGSGRATDEQYF. Written as DNA, the CDR3 is TGTGCCAGCGGTAGCGGGAGGGCCACCGACGAGCAGTACTTC.